This TCR beta chain derives from a study of T-cell reconstitution after alpha-beta-depleted transplantation in children. The study's findings and limits: Once a year had passed after transplant, T-cell counts and diversity came mostly from newly produced T cells.

The authors prepared the TCRbeta library with unique molecular identifiers. From the PCR reads, TCRdb called clonotypes with MiXCR, one entry per CDR3 protein. The top ten clones hold about a fifth of a sample with 90,000 to 100,000 distinct CDR3 sequences, 20% to 25% of them seen once. There are 12 residues in the CDR3. Germline values: CDR1 MNHNS, CDR2 SASEGT. With 3 bases removed from V and 0 bases from J, the gap between germline ends came to 3 bases. Of note for this clonotype: Its target is unknown.

The sample in question was PBMCs, obtained before TCRalphabeta/CD19-depleted stem cell transplant. This clonotype originated in a boy between 2 and 10 years old with acute lymphoblastic leukemia, due to receive a stem cell transplant. The chain couples TRBV6-1 to TRBJ2-7; no clear D. Here the CDR3 reads CASSENSYEQYF. CDR3 coding DNA: TGTGCCAGCAGTGAGAACTCCTACGAGCAGTACTTC.